Shown below are 32 T cell receptor beta chains from a single sample sequenced in a study of cytomegalovirus exposure and HLA in healthy donors. Vbeta (60) and Jbeta (13) primers were used in the PCR. Profiling relied on immunoSEQ multiplex PCR, and the TCRdb table lists in-frame clones only, not all of them. The table records some 160,000 clones, 70% to 90% of them present only once. Sequences were obtained from PBMCs. The receptors come from a woman aged 18-29 years in good health and CMV-seronegative.

This clone was recorded only once. The chain uses TRBV28 and TRBJ1-2; a possible D gene is TRBD1 (6 bases). Trimming took off 5 bases at V and 1 base at J, with 11 bases between the two ends. The CDR3 is 14 residues long. Germline V gives CDR1 MDHEN, CDR2 SYDVKM. CDR3 in amino acids: CASSRRTDNYGYTF. CDR3 in DNA: TGTGCCAGCAGTCGTCGGACAGATAACTATGGCTACACCTTC.

The V and J genes are TRBV6-6 and TRBJ2-7, with 7 nucleotides matching TRBD1. V dropped 10 bases and J dropped 1; count of bases not matched to a gene: 13. Germline V gene sequence: CDR1 MNHNY, CDR2 SVGAGI (reference sequence). CDR3 length: 15 amino acids. The CDR3 region is CATYLTGSGSYEQYF. CDR3 nucleotide sequence: TGTGCCACCTACTTGACAGGGAGTGGATCCTACGAGCAGTACTTC.

Comment on this clone: A read error may account for a junction end that differs from germline. The chain has TRBV19 and TRBJ2-1, with 12 bases identical to TRBD2. The CDR3 runs to 14 residues. Per germline, CDR1 LNHDA and CDR2 SQIVND (reference sequence). The CDR3 sequence: CASSITSGGSFLLF. DNA for the CDR3: TGTGCCAGTAGTATCACTAGCGGGGGGTCCTTTCTCCTCTTC.

This chain connects TRBV19 to TRBJ2-7; a possible D gene is TRBD1 (6 bases). The V and J ends lost 6 bases and 2 bases respectively, with 8 bases between them. This CDR3 is built from 12 residues. The germline CDR1 and CDR2 sequences are LNHDA and SQIVND (reference sequence). CDR3: CASSQGTYEQYF. The CDR3 DNA sequence: TGTGCCAGTAGCCAGGGGACCTACGAGCAGTACTTC.

This chain links TRBV4-1 with TRBJ2-2; 8 bases line up with TRBD2. The CDR3 is 14 amino acids. The V gene end was trimmed by 9 bases and the J gene end by 5 bases; junction bases not matched to a gene: 8. Germline lookup yields CDR1 MGHRA and CDR2 YSYEKL. The CDR3: CASTGGRGTGELFF. CDR3 DNA sequence: TGCGCCAGTACGGGGGGGCGCGGGACCGGGGAGCTGTTTTTT.

The chain combines TRBV14 with TRBJ2-3; D remains ambiguous. This CDR3 has 14 residues. The V gene's germline CDR1 is SGHDN and CDR2 FVKESK. Trimming took 3 bases from V and 4 from J, leaving 11 bases between them. The DNA of the CDR3 is TGTGCCAGCAGCCAGGCTTTATTACCAGATACGCAGTATTTT. Residues: CASSQALLPDTQYF.

The chain recombines TRBV2 with TRBJ2-2; D might be TRBD1 (5 bases). Trimming removed 6 bases from V and 6 bases from J, with 11 bases in between. The CDR3 length is 13 residues. CDR1 is SNHLY, CDR2 FYNNEI, per germline. CDR3 loop: CASRPGSAGELFF. CDR3 DNA sequence: TGTGCCAGCAGGCCAGGGTCGGCCGGGGAGCTGTTTTTT.

The chain links TRBV7-8 to TRBJ1-2, with 8 bases aligning to TRBD1. This CDR3 spans 13 amino acids. CDR1 SGHVS and CDR2 FQNEAQ come from the germline V gene. The V gene end was trimmed by 2 bases and the J gene end by 8 bases; junction bases not matched to a gene: 4. This CDR3 reads CASSLRTGRGYTF. CDR3 DNA sequence: TGTGCCAGCAGCTTACGGACAGGGAGGGGCTACACCTTC.

The genes are TRBV5-1 and TRBJ1-1, with D perhaps TRBD1 (5 bases). Germline CDR1 and CDR2: SGHRS and YFSETQ. Trimming cost V 6 bases and J 3 bases, with 15 bases left between them. The CDR3 is made up of 14 amino acids. The CDR3 DNA reads as TGCGCCAGCACCCGAGACAGCATTTACACTGAAGCTTTCTTT. This gives the protein CASTRDSIYTEAFF. The variable domain in full, with the rest retrieved from reference TRBV5-1 and TRBJ1-1, is KAGVTQTPRYLIKTRGQQVTLSCSPISGHRSVSWYQQTPGQGLQFLFEYFSETQRNKGNFPGRFSGRQFSNSRSEMNVSTLELGDSALYLCASTRDSIYTEAFFGQGTRLTVV.

The chain has TRBV5-1 and TRBJ2-1; 10 positions match TRBD2. The CDR3 is made up of 14 amino acids. Looked up from germline, CDR1 is SGHRS and CDR2 is YFSETQ. Trimming removed 0 bases from V and 9 bases from J; junction bases left unmatched: 3. CDR3 amino acids: CASSLVEREGEQFF. CDR3 in DNA: TGCGCCAGCAGCTTGGTTGAGCGGGAGGGTGAGCAGTTCTTC.

J is TRBJ1-1 and V is TRBV18; no definite D call. The CDR3 has 12 residues. Trimming pared 3 bases from V and 6 bases from J, leaving 8 bases between. Germline-derived CDR1 and CDR2 are KGHSH and LQKENI. The CDR3 region has the DNA TGTGCCAGCTCACCCCCGGGATCTGAAGCTTTCTTT. This codes for CASSPPGSEAFF.

The chain employs TRBV4-2 and TRBJ2-1; 7 nucleotides line up with TRBD1. V lost 0 bases and J lost 2; bases outside the gene matches: 4. The CDR3 loop spans 16 amino acids. The germline V gene has CDR1 LGHNA and CDR2 YNFKEQ. DNA of the CDR3: TGTGCCAGCAGCCAAGACCCGACAGGGACCTACAATGAGCAGTTCTTC. It codes for CASSQDPTGTYNEQFF.

This chain connects TRBV9 to TRBJ2-7, with 9 bases matching TRBD1. CDR1 is SGDLS and CDR2 is YYNGEE in the germline V gene. V gave up 4 bases and J gave up 4 bases; unmatched junction bases: 9. This CDR3 spans 15 amino acids. CDR3 DNA: TGTGCCAGCAGCCCTCTCGGACAGGGGATTTACGAGCAGTACTTC. Its protein is CASSPLGQGIYEQYF.

The chain recombines TRBV5-1 with TRBJ2-1, with 7 bases fitting TRBD1. The CDR3 totals 15 residues. V was pared by 3 bases and J by 4 bases, with 7 bases of the junction left unmatched. Per the germline V gene, CDR1 is SGHRS and CDR2 is YFSETQ. The chain's CDR3 is CASSSGDRTYNEQFF. The CDR3 coding sequence is TGCGCCAGCAGCTCAGGGGACAGAACATACAATGAGCAGTTCTTC.

CDR3 sequence: CASSEAWTGAYGYTF. In nucleotides, the CDR3 is TGTGCCAGCAGTGAAGCTTGGACAGGGGCCTATGGCTACACCTTC. The chain uses TRBV6-1 and TRBJ1-2; TRBD1 matches 9 bases. With V trimmed by 0 bases and J by 4 bases, 3 bases remained unmatched. Germline V CDR1 and CDR2: MNHNS, SASEGT. This CDR3 contains 15 residues.

V gene TRBV27 combines with J gene TRBJ1-1; 7 nucleotides agree with TRBD1. V lost 3 bases to trimming and J lost 6 bases; unmatched junction nucleotides: 10. This CDR3 is 15 amino acids long. CDR1 and CDR2 from the germline V gene are MNHEY and SMNVEV (reference sequence). As DNA, the CDR3 is TGTGCCAGCAGTTTGCGAGGGGGCGATCTCCCTGAAGCTTTCTTT. It specifies CASSLRGGDLPEAFF.

The chain has TRBV5-8 and TRBJ2-7; no clear D. Germline CDR1 is SGHTS and CDR2 is YDEGEE. V was cut by 3 bases and J by 3 bases, with 13 bases left in between. The length of the CDR3 is 14 residues. The CDR3 sequence is CASSWAGYHYEQYF. Here the CDR3 DNA reads TGTGCCAGCAGCTGGGCTGGGTATCACTACGAGCAGTACTTC.

The rearrangement links TRBV6-5 to TRBJ1-1; D perhaps matches TRBD1 (6 bases). From germline, CDR1 is MNHEY and CDR2 SVGAGI. The CDR3 totals 14 residues. Trimming left V 7 bases short and J 3 bases short, with 15 bases between. The CDR3 DNA follows: TGTGCCAGCACCGAAGGGGGGGTTGACACTGAAGCTTTCTTT. Protein product: CASTEGGVDTEAFF.

This rearrangement joins TRBV10-3 to TRBJ1-5; perhaps TRBD1 as D (6 bases). The CDR3 extends over 14 amino acids. The ends were cut back, 3 bases at V and 6 bases at J, with 12 bases in the middle. Germline CDR1 is ENHRY and CDR2 is SYGVKD. The CDR3 coding sequence is TGTGCCATCAGTGAAGAGGGGGGGGGTCAGCCCCAGCATTTT. As protein: CAISEEGGGQPQHF.

The genes are TRBV19 and TRBJ1-2; TRBD1 might be the D (6 bases). The CDR3 consists of 14 residues. Germline CDR1 and CDR2: LNHDA and SQIVND (reference sequence). V lost 7 bases and J 8 bases, leaving 20 bases between the germline ends. The CDR3 DNA is TGTGCCAGTAAATCAGGGGAAGGAACCATGGGCTACACCTTC. Its translation is CASKSGEGTMGYTF.

The J gene is TRBJ1-5, the V gene TRBV28, with 10 bases aligning to TRBD1. The CDR3 consists of 15 residues. In germline, CDR1 is MDHEN, CDR2 SYDVKM. V trimming: 5 bases; J trimming: 9 bases; junction bases outside the gene matches: 10. DNA of the CDR3: TGTGCCAGCAGTACAACCGGGACAGGGGATGCGCCCCAGCATTTT. This gives the protein CASSTTGTGDAPQHF.

This clone has a handful of counts. The rearrangement uses TRBV5-1 and TRBJ1-1; a weak D match, TRBD1 (6 bases). The V end lost 4 bases, the J end lost 4 bases, and 11 bases lay between the germline ends. This CDR3 region has 13 residues. The germline CDR1 and CDR2 sequences are SGHRS and YFSETQ. The CDR3 is CASSAQGTTEAFF. The CDR3 coding sequence is TGCGCCAGCAGCGCCCAGGGGACCACTGAAGCTTTCTTT.

The rearrangement joins TRBV9 to TRBJ1-3; D is unclear. Germline-derived CDR1 and CDR2 are SGDLS and YYNGEE. V gave up 0 bases and J gave up 0 bases, with 10 bases separating them. The CDR3 sequence is 16 residues long. The CDR3 protein is CASSVETTFSGNTIYF. The CDR3 coding sequence is TGTGCCAGCAGCGTAGAAACGACTTTCTCTGGAAACACCATATATTTT.

This chain uses TRBV12-5 with TRBJ2-7, with 7 bases fitting TRBD1. V lost 3 bases to trimming and J lost 2 bases; unmatched junction nucleotides: 7. From germline, CDR1 is LGHNT and CDR2 FRNRAP. CDR3 length equals 15 residues. CDR3 protein: CASGFPTGRAYEQYF. Written as DNA, the CDR3 is TGTGCTAGTGGTTTCCCGACAGGGCGGGCCTACGAGCAGTACTTC. The variable domain in full, with the rest retrieved from reference TRBV12-5 and TRBJ2-7, is DARVTQTPRHKVTEMGQEVTMRCQPILGHNTVFWYRQTMMQGLELLAYFRNRAPLDDSGMPKDRFSAEMPDATLATLKIQPSEPRDSAVYFCASGFPTGRAYEQYFGPGTRLTVT.

V usage is TRBV19 and J usage is TRBJ2-7; D possibly corresponds to TRBD2 (5 bases). Looked up from germline, CDR1 is LNHDA and CDR2 is SQIVND (reference sequence). The CDR3 spans 14 residues. V was pared by 5 bases and J by 3 bases, with 14 bases between. CDR3 residues: CASSASSSFYEQYF. DNA for the CDR3: TGTGCCAGTAGTGCGTCTAGCAGTTTCTACGAGCAGTACTTC.

This chain links TRBV28 with TRBJ1-1; perhaps TRBD1 as D (6 bases). Trimming pared 5 bases from V and 4 bases from J, leaving 11 bases between. Germline V gene sequence: CDR1 MDHEN, CDR2 SYDVKM. The CDR3 extends over 13 amino acids. CDR3 protein: CASSTTGTTEAFF. Here the CDR3 DNA reads TGTGCCAGCAGTACCACAGGGACCACTGAAGCTTTCTTT.

The chain is built from TRBV28 and TRBJ2-1; a weak D match, TRBD2 (6 bases). V lost 5 bases and J lost 4, with 15 bases in between. CDR1 MDHEN and CDR2 SYDVKM come from the germline V gene. The CDR3 sequence is 15 residues long. In DNA form, the CDR3 reads TGTGCCAGCAGTCCCCTTTCGGGAGCTTACAATGAGCAGTTCTTC. Protein sequence: CASSPLSGAYNEQFF.

This sequence joins TRBV6-5 and TRBJ2-5, with D possibly TRBD2 on 6 matching bases. The CDR3 is 13 amino acids. Germline assignment: CDR1 MNHEY and CDR2 SVGAGI. V lost 4 bases and J 5 bases, leaving 11 bases between the germline ends. The CDR3 spells CASSWGLGETQYF. CDR3 coding DNA: TGTGCCAGCAGTTGGGGACTCGGGGAGACCCAGTACTTC.

This chain joins TRBV18 and TRBJ1-4; D call uncertain. Deletions cut 0 bases from V and 8 bases from J, with 10 bases between. The germline V gene encodes CDR1 KGHSH and CDR2 LQKENI. The CDR3 totals 14 residues. CDR3 loop: CASSPPTGEEKLFF. CDR3 nucleotide sequence: TGTGCCAGCTCACCACCCACCGGGGAAGAAAAACTGTTTTTT.

CDR3 DNA sequence: TGCGCCAGCAGTTCTTTGGGGCCCGGGGAGCTGTTTTTT. Amino acid sequence: CASSSLGPGELFF. The chain employs TRBV4-1 and TRBJ2-2, with a weak D call TRBD1 (5 bases). Trimming left V 6 bases short and J 6 bases short, with 11 bases between. This CDR3 has 13 residues. Germline CDR1 and CDR2: MGHRA and YSYEKL.

V gene TRBV6-5 combines with J gene TRBJ1-5; 7 bases align to TRBD1. The J segment lost 0 bases and the V segment lost 5 bases, leaving 4 bases of the junction unmatched. There are 15 residues in the CDR3. The germline CDR1 and CDR2 sequences are MNHEY and SVGAGI. The CDR3 DNA reads TGTGCCAGCAGTCGACAGGGCGGTAGCAATCAGCCCCAGCATTTT. This sequence encodes CASSRQGGSNQPQHF.

The chain carries TRBV7-9 and TRBJ1-1; weak D call: TRBD1 (5 bases). The V end lost 10 bases, the J end lost 6 bases, and 12 bases lay between the germline ends. Germline values: CDR1 SEHNR, CDR2 FQNEAQ (reference sequence). The CDR3 consists of 11 residues. The CDR3 loop is CATLRGAEAFF. The CDR3 nucleotides are TGTGCCACCCTCCGGGGGGCTGAAGCTTTCTTT.